The clone carrying this T cell receptor beta chain was found a few times. This sample was taken from a study of control samples from healthy donors and cancer patients. Clones were read by immunoSEQ multiplex PCR, and TCRdb kept only the in-frame ones, dropping some. In the table there are approximately 44,000 clones, roughly 77% of which are singletons. Trimming took 1 base from V and 5 from J; bases not matched to a gene: 3. This CDR3 contains 15 residues. Germline lookup yields CDR1 SGHNT and CDR2 YENEEA. The source of this sequence is a male donor with melanoma. The genes are TRBV11-3 and TRBJ2-5; 11 bases agree with TRBD1. Sequenced material: formalin-fixed, paraffin-embedded tissue. The CDR3 reads CASSLGTGGRETQYF. Here the CDR3 DNA reads TGTGCCAGCAGCTTAGGGACAGGGGGCCGGGAGACCCAGTACTTC.